This T cell receptor (beta chain) was retrieved from a study of beta chain features in type 1 diabetes. Findings of the study overall: VDJ junctions from patients with type 1 diabetes contained fewer insertions and more deletions. In every one of the four CD4+ subsets, TCRB CDR3s were moderately but significantly shorter in Type 1 diabetes patients.

This CDR3 contains 13 residues. Germline CDR1 and CDR2: ENHRY and SYGVKD. The V gene end was trimmed by 6 bases and the J gene end by 7 bases; junction bases not matched to a gene: 7. This clone was observed a single time. Its antigen is unidentified. Sequencing targeted expressed TCRB transcripts, as all isolated RNA had been reverse transcribed. Reads from naive, central memory and regulatory T cell samples averaged around 3.7 million. Assay: immunoSEQ multiplex PCR; the TCRdb copy retains only in-frame clones and omits some. Of about 15,000 clones in the sample, 55% to 70% were seen once. A single heparinised blood sample, averaging roughly 110 mL, was obtained per donor. It was via CD45RO/CCR7/CD25/CD127/CD95/CD27 that CD4+ naive, central memory, regulatory and stem cell-like memory cells were sorted.

Sequenced material: Tregs from blood. This TCR was recovered from a man younger than 40 with type 1 diabetes. The genes are TRBV10-3 and TRBJ2-7; the match to TRBD1 covers 9 bases. The CDR3 here is CAISPRDRDEQYF. In nucleotides, the CDR3 is TGTGCCATCAGCCCCCGGGACAGGGATGAGCAGTACTTC.